Shown below are 7 T cell receptor beta chains from a single sample sequenced in a study of regulatory T cells in long-lasting Graves disease. Sequencing libraries for TCR beta were prepared with iRepertoire HTBI primers and Arm-PCR of CDR3 regions. TCRdb ran MiXCR on the multiplex PCR reads and lists one entry per CDR3 protein. In the table there are 350,000 to 500,000 distinct CDR3 sequences, approximately 14% of which are singletons. Time point in this sample: newly diagnosed GD, antithyroid drugs for less than 3 months. RNA extracted from PBMCs served as the sequencing template. The data also belong to a second study, concerning T cells in Graves' hyperthyroidism and ophthalmopathy.

Specimen: peripheral blood mononuclear cells (PBMCs), collected at new diagnosis, from a patient treated with antithyroid drugs. These receptors all stem from a woman in her fifties or sixties with Graves disease.

This clonotype was observed many times. The rearrangement joins TRBV9 to TRBJ2-1; TRBD2 matches at 11 bases. After removal of 0 bases from V and 7 bases from J, the junction contained 12 bases not matched to a gene. The CDR3 is made up of 18 amino acids. Germline V gives CDR1 SGDLS, CDR2 YYNGEE. CDR3 sequence: CASSVDPHTSGSVNEQFF. The CDR3 coding sequence is TGTGCCAGCAGCGTAGACCCCCATACTAGCGGGAGTGTGAATGAGCAGTTCTTC.

Many counts were recorded for this clonotype. This chain links TRBV28 with TRBJ1-5, with D possibly matching TRBD1 (5 bases). Looked up from germline, CDR1 is MDHEN and CDR2 is SYDVKM. The CDR3 length is 13 residues. The V end lost 6 bases, the J end lost 7 bases, and 13 bases lay between the germline ends. CDR3 amino acids: CASSVRRVQPQHF. The CDR3 DNA reads as TGTGCCAGCAGCGTCCGCAGGGTGCAGCCCCAGCATTTT.

This clonotype was counted between two and nine times. The genes are TRBV11-2 and TRBJ1-2, with 9 bases aligning to TRBD1. In germline, CDR1 is SGHAT, CDR2 FQNNGV. J lost 0 bases, V lost 5 bases, and 13 bases had no gene match. This CDR3 has 18 residues. DNA for the CDR3: TGTGCCAGCAGCCCTACCCTTCGCCGGGACAGGGCTAACTATGGCTACACCTTC. Translated, it gives CASSPTLRRDRANYGYTF.

Comments on this clonotype: With a much larger clone just one base away, this may be a read error. The rearrangement joins TRBV7-2 to TRBJ2-7; D remains ambiguous. The V end was cut by 5 bases, the J end by 2 bases, with 16 bases between. CDR1 is SGHTA, CDR2 FQGNSA, per germline. The CDR3 is made up of 15 amino acids. The CDR3 sequence: CASSIPEAEPYEQYF. CDR3 nucleotides: TGTGCCAGCAGCATACCAGAGGCTGAGCCCTACGAGCAGTACTTC.

This clonotype was observed many times. The chain is built from TRBV6-1 and TRBJ2-1; weak D call: TRBD2 (8 bases). V lost 7 bases, J lost 5 bases, and 24 bases lay in between. Germline values: CDR1 MNHNS, CDR2 SASEGT. The CDR3 sequence is 17 residues long. The CDR3 DNA sequence: TGTGCCAGCACCTACCCAGGGGGGCTAGCGGGTAACAATGAGCAGTTCTTC. This translates into CASTYPGGLAGNNEQFF.

J is TRBJ1-3 and V is TRBV3-1; D might be TRBD1 (5 bases). This CDR3 region has 17 residues. Germline CDR1 reads LGHDT; CDR2 reads YNNKEL (reference sequence). V dropped 1 base and J dropped 0 bases, with 13 bases sitting between them. CDR3 sequence: CASSQAGQVSSGNTIYF. For the CDR3, the DNA is TGTGCCAGCAGCCAAGCGGGGCAGGTCAGCTCTGGAAACACCATATATTTT.

V and J are TRBV5-1 and TRBJ2-5; unclear D gene. Germline-derived CDR1 and CDR2 are SGHRS and YFSETQ. V was cut by 1 base and J by 1 base, with 8 bases left in between. The CDR3 runs to 14 residues. The CDR3: CASSLQNSQETQYF. The CDR3 DNA follows: TGCGCCAGCAGCTTGCAAAATTCCCAAGAGACCCAGTACTTC.